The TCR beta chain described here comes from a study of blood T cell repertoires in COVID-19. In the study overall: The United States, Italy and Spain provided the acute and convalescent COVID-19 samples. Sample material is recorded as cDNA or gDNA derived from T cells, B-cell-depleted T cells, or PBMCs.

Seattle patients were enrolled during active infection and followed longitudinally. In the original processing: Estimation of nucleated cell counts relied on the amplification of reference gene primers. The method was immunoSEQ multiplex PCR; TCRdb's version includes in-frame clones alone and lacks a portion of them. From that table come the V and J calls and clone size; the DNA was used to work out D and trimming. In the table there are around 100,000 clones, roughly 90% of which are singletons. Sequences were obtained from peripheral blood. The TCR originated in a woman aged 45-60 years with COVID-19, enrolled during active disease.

CDR3 DNA sequence: TGTGCCAGCACCCAAAGTAGGACAGGACACTATGGCTACACCTTC. It encodes CASTQSRTGHYGYTF. V and J are TRBV6-5 and TRBJ1-2; 7 bases match TRBD1. With V trimmed by 7 bases and J by 3 bases, 11 bases remained unmatched. Per germline, CDR1 MNHEY and CDR2 SVGAGI. The CDR3 loop spans 15 amino acids.